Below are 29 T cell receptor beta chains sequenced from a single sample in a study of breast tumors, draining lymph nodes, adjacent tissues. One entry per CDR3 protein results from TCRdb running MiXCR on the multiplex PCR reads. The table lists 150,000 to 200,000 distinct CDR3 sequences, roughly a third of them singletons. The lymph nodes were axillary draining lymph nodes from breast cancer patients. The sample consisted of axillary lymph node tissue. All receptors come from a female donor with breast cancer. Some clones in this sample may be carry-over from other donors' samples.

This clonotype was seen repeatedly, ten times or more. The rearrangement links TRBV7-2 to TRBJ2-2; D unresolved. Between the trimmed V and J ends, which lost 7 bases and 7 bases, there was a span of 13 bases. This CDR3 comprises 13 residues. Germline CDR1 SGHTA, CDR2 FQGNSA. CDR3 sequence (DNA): TGTGCCAGCACCTTCTCGGCCGGCGGGGAGCTGTTTTTT. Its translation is CASTFSAGGELFF.

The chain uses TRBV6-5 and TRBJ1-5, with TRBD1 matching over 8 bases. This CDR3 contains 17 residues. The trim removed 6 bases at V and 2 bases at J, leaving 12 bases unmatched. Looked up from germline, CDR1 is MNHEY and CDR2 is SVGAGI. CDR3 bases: TGTGCCAGCAGGCCCCCGAGACAGGGGAGCGGCAATCAGCCCCAGCATTTT. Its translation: CASRPPRQGSGNQPQHF.

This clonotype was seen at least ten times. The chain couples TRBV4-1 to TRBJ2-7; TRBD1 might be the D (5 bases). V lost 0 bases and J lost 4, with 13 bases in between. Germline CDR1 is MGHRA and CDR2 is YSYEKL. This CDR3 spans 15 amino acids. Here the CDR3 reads CASSQDEGALYEQYF. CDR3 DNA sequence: TGCGCCAGCAGCCAAGACGAAGGGGCTCTTTACGAGCAGTACTTC.

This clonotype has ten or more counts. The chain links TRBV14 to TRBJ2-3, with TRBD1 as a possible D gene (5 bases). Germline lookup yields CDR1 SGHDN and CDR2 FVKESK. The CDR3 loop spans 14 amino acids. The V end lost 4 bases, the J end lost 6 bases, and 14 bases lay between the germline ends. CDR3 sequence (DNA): TGTGCCAGCAGCCTAGAATGGACATCCGATACGCAGTATTTT. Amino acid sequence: CASSLEWTSDTQYF.

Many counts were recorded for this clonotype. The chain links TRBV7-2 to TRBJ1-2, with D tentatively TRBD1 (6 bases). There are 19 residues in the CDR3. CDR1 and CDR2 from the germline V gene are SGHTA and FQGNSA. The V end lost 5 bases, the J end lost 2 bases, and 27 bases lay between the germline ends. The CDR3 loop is CASSLRGRQALTGNYGYTF. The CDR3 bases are TGTGCCAGCAGCCTAAGGGGGAGGCAGGCCCTAACCGGGAACTATGGCTACACCTTC.

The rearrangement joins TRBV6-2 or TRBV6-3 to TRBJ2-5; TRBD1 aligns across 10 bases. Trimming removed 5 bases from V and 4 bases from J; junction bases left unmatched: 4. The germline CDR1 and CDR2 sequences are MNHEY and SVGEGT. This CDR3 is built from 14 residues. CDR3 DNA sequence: TGTGCCAGCAGTCCGACAGGGGGCAGAGAGACCCAGTACTTC. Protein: CASSPTGGRETQYF.

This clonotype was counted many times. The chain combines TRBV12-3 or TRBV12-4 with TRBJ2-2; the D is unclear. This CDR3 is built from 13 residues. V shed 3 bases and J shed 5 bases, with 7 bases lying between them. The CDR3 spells CASSLSRTGELFF. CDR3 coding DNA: TGTGCCAGCAGTTTGAGTCGAACCGGGGAGCTGTTTTTT.

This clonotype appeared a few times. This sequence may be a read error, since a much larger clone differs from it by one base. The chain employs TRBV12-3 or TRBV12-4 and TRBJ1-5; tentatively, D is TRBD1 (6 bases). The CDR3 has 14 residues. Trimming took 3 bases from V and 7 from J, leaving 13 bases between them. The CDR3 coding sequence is TGTGCCAGCAGTTTCTCAGGGGTCCGACAGCCCCAGCATTTT. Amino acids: CASSFSGVRQPQHF.

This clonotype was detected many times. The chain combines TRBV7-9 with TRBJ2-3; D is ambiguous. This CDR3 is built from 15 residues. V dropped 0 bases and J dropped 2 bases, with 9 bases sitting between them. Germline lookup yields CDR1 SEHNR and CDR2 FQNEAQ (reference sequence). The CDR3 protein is CASSLAWSPTDTQYF. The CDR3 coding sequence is TGTGCCAGCAGCTTAGCCTGGTCCCCCACAGATACGCAGTATTTT.

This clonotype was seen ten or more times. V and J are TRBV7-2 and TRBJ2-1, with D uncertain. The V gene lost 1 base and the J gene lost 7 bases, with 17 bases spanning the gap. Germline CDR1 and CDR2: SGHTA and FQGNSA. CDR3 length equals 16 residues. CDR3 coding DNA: TGTGCCAGCAGCTTAGAGGTGGGATTGGTTAGAAATGAGCAGTTCTTC. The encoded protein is CASSLEVGLVRNEQFF.

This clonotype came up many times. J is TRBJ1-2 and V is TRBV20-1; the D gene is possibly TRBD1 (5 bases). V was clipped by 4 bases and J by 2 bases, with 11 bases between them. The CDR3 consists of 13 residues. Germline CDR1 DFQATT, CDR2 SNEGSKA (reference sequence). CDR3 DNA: TGCAGTGCTATCGGCAGGGTCAACTATGGCTACACCTTC. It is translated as CSAIGRVNYGYTF.

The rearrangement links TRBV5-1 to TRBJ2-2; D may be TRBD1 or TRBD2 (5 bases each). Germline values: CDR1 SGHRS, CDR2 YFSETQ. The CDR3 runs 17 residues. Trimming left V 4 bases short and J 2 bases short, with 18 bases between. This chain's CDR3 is CASSAGANGRNTGELFF. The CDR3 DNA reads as TGCGCCAGCAGCGCCGGGGCTAACGGACGCAACACCGGGGAGCTGTTTTTT.

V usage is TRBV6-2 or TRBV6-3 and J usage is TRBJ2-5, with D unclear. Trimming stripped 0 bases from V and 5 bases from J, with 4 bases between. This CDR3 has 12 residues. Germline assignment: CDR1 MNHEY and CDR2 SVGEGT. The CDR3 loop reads CASSYSVETQYF. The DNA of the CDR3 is TGTGCCAGCAGTTACTCGGTTGAGACCCAGTACTTC.

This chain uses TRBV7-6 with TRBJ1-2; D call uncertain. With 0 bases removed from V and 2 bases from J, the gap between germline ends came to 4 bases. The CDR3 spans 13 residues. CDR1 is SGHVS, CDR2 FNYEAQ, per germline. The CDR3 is CASSLAGNYGYTF. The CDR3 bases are TGTGCCAGCAGCTTAGCAGGGAACTATGGCTACACCTTC. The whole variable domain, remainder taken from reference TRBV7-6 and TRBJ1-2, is GAGVSQSPRYKVTKRGQDVALRCDPISGHVSLYWYRQALGQGPEFLTYFNYEAQQDKSGLPNDRFSAERPEGSISTLTIQRTEQRDSAMYRCASSLAGNYGYTFGSGTRLTVV.

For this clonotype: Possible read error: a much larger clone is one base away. Here the CDR3 reads CASSADMWSGGEPYF. CDR3 in DNA: TGTGCCAGCAGCGCCGACATGTGGTCCGGGGGCGAGCCGTACTTC. The gene calls are TRBV9 and TRBJ2-1; possibly TRBD1 or TRBD2 for D (6 bases each). CDR1 and CDR2 (germline): SGDLS, YYNGEE. The CDR3 runs to 15 residues. The full variable domain, rest sourced from reference TRBV9 and TRBJ2-1, is DSGVTQTPKHLITATGQRVTLRCSPRSGDLSVYWYQQSLDQGLQFLIQYYNGEERAKGNILERFSAQQFPDLHSELNLSSLELGDSALYFCASSADMWSGGEPYFGPGTRLTVL.

The CDR3 is CASSPDWGFGNTIYF. CDR3 sequence (DNA): TGTGCCAGCAGTCCTGACTGGGGGTTCGGAAACACCATATATTTT. This chain uses TRBV6-6 with TRBJ1-3, with a possible D match to TRBD1 (5 bases). The germline V gene has CDR1 MNHNY and CDR2 SVGAGI (reference sequence). Trimming left V 5 bases short and J 4 bases short, with 15 bases between. CDR3 length equals 15 residues.

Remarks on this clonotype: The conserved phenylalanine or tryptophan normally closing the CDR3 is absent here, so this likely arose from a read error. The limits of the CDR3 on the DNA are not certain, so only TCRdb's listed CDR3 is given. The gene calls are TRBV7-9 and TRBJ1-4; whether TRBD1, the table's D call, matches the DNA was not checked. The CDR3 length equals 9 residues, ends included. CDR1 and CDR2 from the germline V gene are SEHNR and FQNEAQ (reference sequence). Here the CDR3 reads CASRRQGGS.

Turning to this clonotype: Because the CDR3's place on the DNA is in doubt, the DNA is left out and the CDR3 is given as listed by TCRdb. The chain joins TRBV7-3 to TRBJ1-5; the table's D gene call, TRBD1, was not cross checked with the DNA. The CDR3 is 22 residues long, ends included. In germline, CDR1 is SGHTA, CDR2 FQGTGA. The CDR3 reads CASSLTDWGASGRAPGSRSQHF.

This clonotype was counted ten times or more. The CDR3 sequence: CASSPLTGEGYTF. In nucleotides, the CDR3 is TGTGCCAGCAGCCCGCTTACGGGGGAAGGCTACACCTTC. The chain links TRBV7-9 to TRBJ1-2; possibly TRBD1 for D (5 bases). The germline CDR1 and CDR2 sequences are SEHNR and FQNEAQ (reference sequence). This CDR3 contains 13 residues. Deletions cut 5 bases from V and 8 bases from J, with 15 bases between.

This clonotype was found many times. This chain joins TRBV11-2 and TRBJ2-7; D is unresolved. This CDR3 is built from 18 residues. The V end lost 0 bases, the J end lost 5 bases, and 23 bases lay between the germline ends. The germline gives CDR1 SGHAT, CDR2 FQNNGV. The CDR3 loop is CASSLDEAAWPSVDEQYF. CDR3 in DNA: TGTGCCAGCAGCTTAGATGAGGCAGCGTGGCCCTCCGTAGACGAGCAGTACTTC. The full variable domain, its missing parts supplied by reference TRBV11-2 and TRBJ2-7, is EAGVAQSPRYKIIEKRQSVAFWCNPISGHATLYWYQQILGQGPKLLIQFQNNGVVDDSQLPKDRFSAERLKGVDSTLKIQPAKLEDSAVYLCASSLDEAAWPSVDEQYFGPGTRLTVT.

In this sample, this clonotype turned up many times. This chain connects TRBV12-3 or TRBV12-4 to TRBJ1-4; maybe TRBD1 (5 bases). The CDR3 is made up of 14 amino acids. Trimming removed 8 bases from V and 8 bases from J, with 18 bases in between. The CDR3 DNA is TGTGCCAGCCGCGGATGGGGGGGTCTGGAAAAACTGTTTTTT. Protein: CASRGWGGLEKLFF.

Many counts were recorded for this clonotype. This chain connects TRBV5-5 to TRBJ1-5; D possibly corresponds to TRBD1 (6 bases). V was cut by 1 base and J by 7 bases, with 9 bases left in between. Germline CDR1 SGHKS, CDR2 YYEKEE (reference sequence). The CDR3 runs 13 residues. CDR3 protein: CASSLSGDQPQHF. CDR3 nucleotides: TGTGCCAGCAGCTTGTCAGGGGACCAGCCCCAGCATTTT.

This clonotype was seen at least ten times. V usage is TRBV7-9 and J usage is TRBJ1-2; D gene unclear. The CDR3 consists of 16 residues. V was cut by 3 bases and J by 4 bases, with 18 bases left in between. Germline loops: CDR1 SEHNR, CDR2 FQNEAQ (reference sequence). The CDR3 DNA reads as TGTGCCAGCAGCTTGCCACGGGTCAAAGCGATCTATGGCTACACCTTC. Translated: CASSLPRVKAIYGYTF.

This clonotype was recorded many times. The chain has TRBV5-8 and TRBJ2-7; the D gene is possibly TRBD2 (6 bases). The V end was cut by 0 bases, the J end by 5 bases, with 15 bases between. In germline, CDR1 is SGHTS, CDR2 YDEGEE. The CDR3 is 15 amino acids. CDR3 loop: CASSLEAGTRDEQYF. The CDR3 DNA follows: TGTGCCAGCAGCTTGGAGGCGGGGACCAGGGACGAGCAGTACTTC.

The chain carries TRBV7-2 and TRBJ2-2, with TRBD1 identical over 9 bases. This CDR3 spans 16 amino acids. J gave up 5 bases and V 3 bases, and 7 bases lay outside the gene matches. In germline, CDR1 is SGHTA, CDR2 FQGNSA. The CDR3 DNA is TGTGCCAGCAGCTTGCCCGGGACAGGGTTTACCGGGGAGCTGTTTTTT. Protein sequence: CASSLPGTGFTGELFF.

The CDR3 region has the DNA TGTGCCAGCTCACCACCGAGCTTACCCTACGAGCAGTACTTC. It yields the protein CASSPPSLPYEQYF. The gene calls are TRBV18 and TRBJ2-7; D is unresolved. The CDR3 runs 14 residues. Germline V gene data show CDR1 as KGHSH and CDR2 as LQKENI. V was pared by 0 bases and J by 2 bases, with 8 bases between.

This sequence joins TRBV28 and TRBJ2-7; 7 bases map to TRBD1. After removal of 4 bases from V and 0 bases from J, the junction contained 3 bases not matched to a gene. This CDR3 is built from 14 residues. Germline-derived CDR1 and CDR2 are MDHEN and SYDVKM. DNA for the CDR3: TGTGCCAGCAGTTCGTGGACAGGCTCCTACGAGCAGTACTTC. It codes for CASSSWTGSYEQYF.

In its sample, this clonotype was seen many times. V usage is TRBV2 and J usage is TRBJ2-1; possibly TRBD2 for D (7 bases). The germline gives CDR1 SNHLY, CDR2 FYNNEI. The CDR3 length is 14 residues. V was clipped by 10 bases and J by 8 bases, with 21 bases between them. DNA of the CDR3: TGTGCCATCGGGGGCGGGAGTGGGGAGGATGAGCAGTTCTTC. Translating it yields CAIGGGSGEDEQFF.

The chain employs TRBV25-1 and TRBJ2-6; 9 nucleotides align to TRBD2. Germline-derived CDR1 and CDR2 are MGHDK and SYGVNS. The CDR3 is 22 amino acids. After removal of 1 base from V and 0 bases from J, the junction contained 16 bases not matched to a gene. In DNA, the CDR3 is TGTGCCAGCAGTGAATTGTCTAGCGGGACTCCCGGGCTGTGCTCTGGGGCCAACGTCCTGACTTTC. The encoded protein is CASSELSSGTPGLCSGANVLTF. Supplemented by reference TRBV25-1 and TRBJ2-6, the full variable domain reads EADIYQTPRYLVIGTGKKITLECSQTMGHDKMYWYQQDPGMELHLIHYSYGVNSTEKGDLSSESTVSRIRTEHFPLTLESARPSHTSQYLCASSELSSGTPGLCSGANVLTFGAGSRLTVL.